One and the same sample provided the 16 T cell receptor delta chains below, sequenced in a study of DNA immune sequencing with unique molecular identifiers. A 32-plex genomic DNA assay used primers for all 8 TRDV and 4 TRDJ genes. The library had 12-nucleotide UMIs introduced over about 3 barcoding cycles, then a second adapter PCR. TCRdb called clones anew from the multiplex PCR reads with CATT. The sample lists roughly 2,300 delta-chain clones, around 15% occurring once. The sample comprised gamma-delta T cells enriched from blood buffy coat, or unenriched PBMCs (not recorded which). Source of these receptors: a human donor in good health.

Remarks on this clone: A far larger clone is a single base away, which makes a read error likely. Other DNA sequences in this sample translate to the same CDR3. The V gene is TRDV2, the J gene TRDJ3; 9 bases fit TRDD3. CDR3 length: 20 amino acids. Germline V gene data show CDR1 as GEAIGNYY and CDR2 as EKD. With V trimmed by 3 bases and J by 0 bases, 11 bases remained unmatched. The CDR3 DNA is TGTGCCTGTGACCCCATTGTACTGGGGGAAAGCTCCTGGGACACCCGACAGATGTTTTTC. It is translated as CACDPIVLGESSWDTRQMFF.

This clone was seen only a few times. TCRdb shows a much larger clone's protein in place of this DNA's translation, and the two differ at residue 4, likely through a read error; the protein shown is translated from the DNA. This sequence joins TRDV2 and TRDJ1; D is perhaps TRDD3 (6 bases). Germline values: CDR1 GEAIGNYY, CDR2 EKD. This CDR3 has 16 amino acids. V shed 6 bases and J shed 4 bases, with 23 bases lying between them. The CDR3 DNA follows: TGTGCCTGTAATCCTGTTGGGGGGGCCAAGGACGATAAACTCATCTTT. Amino acids: CACNPVGGAKDDKLIF.

By share of the sample, this clone is medium-sized (0.01 to 0.1%). The V gene is TRDV2, the J gene TRDJ3, with 9 bases fitting TRDD3. There are 18 residues in the CDR3. With 1 base clipped from V and 0 bases from J, the junction kept 3 bases outside the gene matches. CDR1 is GEAIGNYY and CDR2 is EKD in the germline V gene. CDR3 amino acids: CACDTTGGRSWDTRQMFF. The DNA of the CDR3 is TGTGCCTGTGACACAACTGGGGGACGCTCCTGGGACACCCGACAGATGTTTTTC.

This clone was detected only a few times. This sequence is one base from a far larger clone and is likely a read error. At the DNA level, this CDR3 is encoded by other sequences in the same sample as well. The rearrangement links TRDV2 to TRDJ1, with no clear D. This CDR3 contains 15 residues. Germline values: CDR1 GEAIGNYY, CDR2 EKD. The CDR3 region is CACDTVGSYTDKLIF. The CDR3 region has the DNA TGCGCCTGTGACACCGTAGGGAGTTACACCGATAAACTCATCTTT.

By sample fraction, this clone is medium-sized. The chain is built from TRAV14/DV4 and TRDJ1, with D perhaps TRDD2 (7 bases). Assignment of the J gene here rests on matching the DNA to germline, because TCRdb gives none. CDR1 TSDPSYG and CDR2 QGSYDQQN come from the germline V gene (reference sequence). Deletions cut 0 bases from V and 0 bases from J, with 44 bases between. The CDR3 loop spans 27 amino acids. This CDR3 is CAMREGLTVPTKDPVVRILRYTDKLIF. CDR3 coding DNA: TGTGCAATGAGAGAGGGCCTCACAGTTCCTACGAAAGATCCCGTGGTCCGGATACTCCGTTACACCGATAAACTCATCTTT.

Comments on this clone: This DNA's translation and the protein TCRdb lists, from a much larger clone, do not match at residue 4, likely due to a read error; the protein shown is translated from the DNA. This chain uses TRDV2 with TRDJ1, with TRDD3 matching 7 bases. The trim removed 5 bases at V and 0 bases at J, leaving 14 bases unmatched. Germline-derived CDR1 and CDR2 are GEAIGNYY and EKD. The CDR3 runs 17 residues. CDR3 sequence (DNA): TGTGCCTGTGGCTCCCTCCTGGGGGCTCCCAACACCGATAAACTCATCTTT. It yields the protein CACGSLLGAPNTDKLIF.

As regards this clone: Translating this DNA gives a protein that differs at residue 14 from the TCRdb one, which belongs to a much larger clone; a read error is likely, and the protein shown is this translation. The CDR3 coding sequence is TGTGCCTGTGACACTCTAAGTACTGGGGGATACGGCGCCTATAAACTCATCTTT. This encodes CACDTLSTGGYGAYKLIF. The gene calls are TRDV2 and TRDJ1, with 13 bases lining up with TRDD3. The length of the CDR3 is 18 residues. Germline lookup yields CDR1 GEAIGNYY and CDR2 EKD. The J segment lost 6 bases and the V segment lost 1 base, leaving 13 bases of the junction unmatched.

Comment on this clone: For this DNA, TCRdb reports the protein of a much larger clone, which diverges at residue 15, most likely from a read error; the protein presented here is translated directly from the DNA. The genes are TRDV2 and TRDJ3, with D possibly being TRDD3 (5 bases). The CDR3 loop spans 17 amino acids. Per germline, CDR1 GEAIGNYY and CDR2 EKD. CDR3 DNA sequence: TGTGCCTGTGACACATCGCCCCCCTCCTGGGACACCCGACAGTTGTTTTTC. This codes for CACDTSPPSWDTRQLFF.

About this clone: This likely came from a read error, as a far larger clone is one base away. At the DNA level, this CDR3 is encoded by other sequences in the same sample as well. The chain carries TRDV1 and TRDJ1; TRDD3 aligns across 7 bases. As TCRdb names no J gene, one was assigned here on the basis of a DNA match to germline. The CDR3 has 27 residues. V gave up 4 bases and J gave up 4 bases; unmatched junction bases: 45. Germline CDR1 TSWWSYY, CDR2 QGS. CDR3 amino acids: CALGVDSSYLRRYWGSSEGAAIDKLIF. The CDR3 nucleotides read TGTGCTCTTGGGGTGGATTCCTCGTACCTACGTCGCTACTGGGGATCAAGCGAGGGAGCCGCGATCGATAAACTCATCTTT.

This clone has more than one count but fewer than ten. The TCRdb protein, from a much larger clone, departs from this DNA's translation at residue 4, likely by read error; the protein shown derives from the DNA. V is TRDV2 and J is TRDJ3, with 11 positions matching TRDD3. Germline V lookup: CDR1 GEAIGNYY, CDR2 EKD. The CDR3 runs to 20 residues. Trimming took 4 bases from V and 0 from J; bases not matched to a gene: 10. CDR3 nucleotides: TGTGCCTGTGATCCGTACTGGGGGATAATAGGCTCCTGGGACACCCGACAGATGTTTTTC. Its translation: CACDPYWGIIGSWDTRQMFF.

For this clone: The protein recorded in TCRdb matches a much larger clone and deviates from this DNA's translation at residue 7, suggesting a read error; the protein here is obtained by translating the DNA. The J gene is TRDJ3, the V gene TRDV2; D is possibly TRDD1 or TRDD3 (5 bases each). Germline CDR1 GEAIGNYY, CDR2 EKD. V lost 2 bases and J lost 0, with 13 bases in between. The CDR3 is 18 amino acids. The CDR3 here is CACDKIPGSSWDTRQMFF. The CDR3 region has the DNA TGTGCCTGTGACAAAATACCGGGGAGCTCCTGGGACACCCGACAGATGTTTTTC.

Comment on this clone: TCRdb's entry gives the protein of a much larger clone, which mismatches this DNA's translation at residue 12, likely from a read error; the protein reported here is translated from the DNA. The chain combines TRDV2 with TRDJ1, with 9 nucleotides matching TRDD3. V gave up 1 base and J gave up 4 bases; unmatched junction bases: 12. Germline values: CDR1 GEAIGNYY, CDR2 EKD. CDR3 length equals 17 residues. In DNA form, the CDR3 reads TGTGCCTGTGACACTCTGGGGGATGGAAAGTACATCGATAAACTCATCTTT. Protein product: CACDTLGDGKYIDKLIF.

This clone was counted only a few times. A far larger clone is only one base removed, so a read error is likely. The sample carries other DNA sequences with the same CDR3. This rearrangement joins TRDV2 to TRDJ1; 7 bases are shared with TRDD3. The CDR3 is made up of 14 amino acids. Per the germline V gene, CDR1 is GEAIGNYY and CDR2 is EKD. CDR3: CACDKVGDTDKLIF. CDR3 DNA: TGTGCCTGTGACAAAGTGGGGGACACCGACAAACTCATCTTT.

This clone was detected only once. The CDR3 DNA sequence: TGTGCTCTTGGGGGAATTCCTTCCTACTACTGGGGGAGCGCAGCACAACTCTTCTTT. Protein sequence: CALGGIPSYYWGSAAQLFF. The J gene was recorded as TRDJ2; no V gene was called; the D call TRDD3 from the table was never checked on the DNA. The CDR3 is 19 residues long.

This rearrangement joins TRDV1 to TRDJ1; TRDD3 agrees at 7 bases. The germline V gene has CDR1 TSWWSYY and CDR2 QGS. Trimming took 1 base from V and 0 from J; bases not matched to a gene: 17. The CDR3 length is 20 residues. The CDR3 loop reads CALGERFPSDWGRYTDKLIF. CDR3 DNA: TGTGCTCTTGGGGAACGGTTCCCCTCGGATTGGGGGAGGTACACCGATAAACTCATCTTT.

Details on this clone: With a far larger clone one base away, a read error is the likely cause. Other DNA sequences from this sample encode an identical CDR3 as well. This chain links TRDV2 with TRDJ1; perhaps TRDD3 as D (6 bases). Germline CDR1 and CDR2: GEAIGNYY and EKD. Deletions cut 3 bases from V and 0 bases from J, with 13 bases between. This CDR3 is built from 15 residues. In nucleotides, the CDR3 is TGTGCCTGTGACCTACTGGGCACAGACACCGATAAACTCATCTTT. As protein: CACDLLGTDTDKLIF.